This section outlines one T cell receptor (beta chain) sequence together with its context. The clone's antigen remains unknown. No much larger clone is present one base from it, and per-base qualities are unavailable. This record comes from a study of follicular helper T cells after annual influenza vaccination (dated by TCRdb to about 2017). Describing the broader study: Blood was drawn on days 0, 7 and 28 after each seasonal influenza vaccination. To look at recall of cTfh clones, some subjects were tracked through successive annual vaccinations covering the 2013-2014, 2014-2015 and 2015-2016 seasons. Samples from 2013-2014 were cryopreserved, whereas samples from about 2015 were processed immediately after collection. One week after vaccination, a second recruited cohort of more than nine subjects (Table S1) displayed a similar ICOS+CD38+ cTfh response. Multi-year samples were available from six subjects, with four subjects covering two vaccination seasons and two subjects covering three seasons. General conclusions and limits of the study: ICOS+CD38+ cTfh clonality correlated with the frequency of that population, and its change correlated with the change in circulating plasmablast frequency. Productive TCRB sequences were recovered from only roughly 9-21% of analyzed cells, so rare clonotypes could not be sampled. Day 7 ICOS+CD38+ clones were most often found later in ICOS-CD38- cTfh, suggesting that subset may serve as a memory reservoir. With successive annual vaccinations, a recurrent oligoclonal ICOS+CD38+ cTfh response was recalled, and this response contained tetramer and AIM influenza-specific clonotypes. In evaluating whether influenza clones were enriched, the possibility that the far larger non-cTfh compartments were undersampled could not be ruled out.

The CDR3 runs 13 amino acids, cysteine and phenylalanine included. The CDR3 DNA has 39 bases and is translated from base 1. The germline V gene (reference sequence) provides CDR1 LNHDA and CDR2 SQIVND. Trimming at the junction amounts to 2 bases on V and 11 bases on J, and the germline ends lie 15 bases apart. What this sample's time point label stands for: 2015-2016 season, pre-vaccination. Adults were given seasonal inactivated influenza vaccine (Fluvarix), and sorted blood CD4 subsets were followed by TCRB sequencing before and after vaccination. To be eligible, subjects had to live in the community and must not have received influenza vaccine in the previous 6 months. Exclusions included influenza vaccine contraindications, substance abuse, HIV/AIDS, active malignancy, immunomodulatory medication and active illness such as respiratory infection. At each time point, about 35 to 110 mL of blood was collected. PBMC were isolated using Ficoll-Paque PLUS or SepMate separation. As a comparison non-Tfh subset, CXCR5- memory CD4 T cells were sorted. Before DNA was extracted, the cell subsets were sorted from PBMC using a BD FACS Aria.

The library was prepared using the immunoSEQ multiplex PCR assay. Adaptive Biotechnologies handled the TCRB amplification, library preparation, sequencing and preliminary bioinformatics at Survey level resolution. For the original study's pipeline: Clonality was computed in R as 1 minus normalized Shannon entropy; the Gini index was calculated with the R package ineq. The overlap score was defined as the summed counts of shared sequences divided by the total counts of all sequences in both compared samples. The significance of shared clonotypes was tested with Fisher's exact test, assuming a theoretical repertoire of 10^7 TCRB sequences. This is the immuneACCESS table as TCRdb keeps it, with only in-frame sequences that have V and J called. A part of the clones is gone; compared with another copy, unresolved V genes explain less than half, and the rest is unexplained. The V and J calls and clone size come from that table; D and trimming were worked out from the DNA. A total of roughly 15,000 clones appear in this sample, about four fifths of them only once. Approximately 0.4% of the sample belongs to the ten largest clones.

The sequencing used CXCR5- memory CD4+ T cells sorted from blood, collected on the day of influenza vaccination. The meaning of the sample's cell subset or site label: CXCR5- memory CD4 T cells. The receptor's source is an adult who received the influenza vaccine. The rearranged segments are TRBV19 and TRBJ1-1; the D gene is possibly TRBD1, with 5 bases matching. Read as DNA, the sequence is TGTGCCAGTAGTATAATGGGCAGGGAGAAGGCTTTCTTT. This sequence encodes CASSIMGREKAFF.